This TCR beta chain was recovered during a study of technical replicates of blood from a few donors. TCRdb keeps only in-frame clones here, not all; method: immunoSEQ multiplex PCR. Seen here are tens of thousands of clones, approximately 97% observed once, and the top ten hold over 0.2%. There are 12 residues in the CDR3. V gave up 4 bases and J gave up 8 bases; unmatched junction bases: 3. The germline CDR1 and CDR2 sequences are MNHEY and SMNVEV (reference sequence). The receptor comes from a human donor in good health. This chain uses TRBV27 with TRBJ1-2; 8 bases are a match to TRBD1. Material: T cells isolated from PBMCs. As DNA, the CDR3 is TGTGCCAGCAGTTACAGGGGGTCCGGCTACACCTTC. Translation: CASSYRGSGYTF.